The text below deals with one TCR beta chain. Method: immunoSEQ multiplex PCR; TCRdb's copy keeps in-frame clones and lacks some. The profile shows 110,000 or so clones, roughly 76% of them singletons. The data were taken from a study of blood T cell repertoires in COVID-19. In the study overall: Whether acute or convalescent, the COVID-19 samples came from the United States, Italy and Spain. From T cells, B-cell-depleted T cells, or PBMCs came the material, which was cDNA or gDNA.

Germline V gives CDR1 GTSNPN, CDR2 SVGIG (reference sequence). Trimming cost V 3 bases and J 4 bases; bases outside gene matches: 6. The CDR3 is 14 residues long. The source material was peripheral blood. V is TRBV30 and J is TRBJ2-7; 10 nucleotides match TRBD1. This clonotype was obtained from a human donor in a cohort sampled during active COVID-19. Written as DNA, the CDR3 is TGTGCCTGGAGAAATTTGGGACAGGGGTACGAGCAGTACTTC. Translation: CAWRNLGQGYEQYF.